This T cell receptor beta chain was identified in a study of CD8+ T cells in alopecia areata. Study as a whole: Treated patients were dosed with oral tofacitinib, taking 5 to 10 mg twice daily.

V gave up 0 bases and J gave up 6 bases, with 2 bases separating them. The CDR3 consists of 11 residues. Germline CDR1 and CDR2: MGHRA and YSYEKL. Researchers took lesional scalp punch biopsies and peripheral blood from people who were alopecia areata patients. In each case, RNA was isolated and then reverse transcribed into cDNA as the sequencing template. The table came from immunoSEQ multiplex PCR; TCRdb's copy has only in-frame clones and leaves some out. The table shows approximately 100,000 clones, with about 45% occurring only once. Comment on this clone: What it recognizes is unknown.

Study-level points and caveats: Normal skin's resident alphabeta T cells are also sequenced in scalp samples. For lesional scalp, especially alopecia totalis/universalis, clonality was higher than in normal scalp.

The rearrangement links TRBV4-1 to TRBJ2-5; no firm D call. This clonotype was obtained from a human donor with alopecia areata. Sequencing was done on a sample of CD4+ T cells sorted from blood. The CDR3 region has the DNA TGCGCCAGCAGCCAAGAGAAGACCCAGTACTTC. It is translated as CASSQEKTQYF.